A selection of T cell receptor beta chains follows, all from one sample in a study of blood T cells in healthy people across ages. MiXCR, applied by TCRdb to the 5' RACE reads, yields one record per CDR3 protein. Among approximately 1.5 million distinct CDR3 sequences listed, about 32% were seen once. The sample taken for sequencing was blood. The origin of the receptors is a woman younger than 45 in good health. The CDR3 runs from the conserved cysteine through the conserved F or W. Some rows have no size entry. The others give once, few or many, or a class for an expanded clone.

J gene | clone size | V gene | CDR3 protein
TRBJ2-7 | . | TRBV4-1 | CASKPLFGGEGRIYEQYF
TRBJ2-7 | . | TRBV7-2 | CASSLADTLYYEQYF
TRBJ1-1 | . | TRBV7-6 | CASSLASFTGARITEAFF
TRBJ2-2 | few | TRBV20-1 | CSASGYTGELFF
TRBJ2-7 | . | TRBV7-2 | CASSLGWAPEQYF
TRBJ2-3 | . | TRBV3-1 | CASRDRGVGTDTQYF
TRBJ2-1 | . | TRBV9 | CASSRGGVLYNEQFF
TRBJ2-3 | . | TRBV27 | CASSTKGGLSSDTQYF
TRBJ2-4 | many | TRBV6-2/TRBV6-3 | CASSPRQGKAKNIQYF
TRBJ2-7 | few | TRBV27 | CACPKLTYEQYF
TRBJ2-7 | . | TRBV28 | CASSSTGGEYF
TRBJ2-5 | once | TRBV9 | CASSVGSGGADETQYF
TRBJ2-1 | few | TRBV6-1 | CASSGSLGNEQFF
TRBJ2-1 | few | TRBV7-2 | CASSLYGTAGGRNEQFF
TRBJ1-1 | few | TRBV4-1 | CASSQDMGETTEAFF
TRBJ1-2 | . | TRBV27 | CASSPLQTGGYGYTF
TRBJ1-4 | . | TRBV29-1 | CSVDAGINEKLFF
TRBJ2-7 | few | TRBV20-1 | CSARIKGTDLYEQYF
TRBJ2-1 | . | TRBV28 | CASSTGGIYNEQLF
TRBJ1-2 | . | TRBV7-3 | CASSDGTAGGYTF
TRBJ1-2 | . | TRBV7-9 | CASSLNPGQSYGYTF
TRBJ1-2 | . | TRBV14 | CASSHGSSRGYTF
TRBJ2-3 | few | TRBV6-5 | CASSYSLINPGRTDTQYF
TRBJ2-3 | few | TRBV6-5 | CASRDRGLIDTQYF
TRBJ2-7 | . | TRBV5-4 | CASSPWGTGGPGSSYEQYF
TRBJ2-7 | . | TRBV6-2/TRBV6-3 | CASSYSRLAGASTYEQYF
TRBJ2-3 | . | TRBV15 | CATSRDGYTDTQYF
TRBJ2-6 | few | TRBV5-6 | CASSSNSGVRMVNVLTF
. | . | TRBV14 | CASSQLTGGLDEQYF
TRBJ1-5 | . | TRBV6-1 | CTSSGTGVGQPQHF
TRBJ2-3 | . | TRBV10-3 | CAISALLGGDSVRSFSYDTQYF
TRBJ2-1 | . | TRBV25-1 | CASSDISSEQFF
TRBJ1-1 | . | TRBV6-5 | CASRVLTKGAEAFF
. | . | TRBV2 | CASRRTSGGPEETQYF
TRBJ2-1 | . | TRBV7-9 | CASSLLWGGAGDEQFF
TRBJ1-2 | . | TRBV25-1 | CASSETVTNYGYTF
TRBJ2-1 | . | TRBV6-5 | CASRDTAGGPGEQFF
TRBJ2-5 | . | TRBV20-1 | CSARDKRGMETQYF
TRBJ1-2 | once | TRBV9 | CTSSVGHGTGGSGYTF
TRBJ2-7 | . | TRBV27 | CPDDGYEQYF
TRBJ2-3 | . | TRBV20-1 | CSAGHLSLPDTQYF
TRBJ1-4 | . | TRBV9 | CASSQSGGTGDEKLFF
TRBJ1-1 | . | TRBV6-1 | CASSRPPSNTEAFF
TRBJ1-5 | many | TRBV4-1 | CASSQEEGGINQPQHF
TRBJ1-4 | . | TRBV7-2 | CASSLSQGRYEKLFF
TRBJ2-1 | few | TRBV20-1 | CSALTTIAGTGDEQFF
. | few | TRBV7-2 | CASSLASEGPNEQYF
TRBJ1-5 | . | TRBV6-1 | CASGGDLLGIAQHF
TRBJ2-3 | . | TRBV9 | CASSSPGLAKGPDTQYF
TRBJ2-1 | few | TRBV20-1 | CSARPAGARGEQFF
TRBJ2-1 | few | TRBV9 | CASSPYLNEGEQFF
TRBJ2-1 | . | TRBV10-1 | CASSSSMGLGNNEQFF
TRBJ2-3 | . | TRBV21-1 | CASSKVGDRGRLMDTQYF
TRBJ2-3 | . | TRBV19 | CASSIVTTDTQYF
TRBJ1-1 | . | TRBV18 | CASSPFLDRDTEAFF
TRBJ2-4 | few | TRBV28 | CASSPSGVLAKNIQYF
TRBJ2-5 | . | TRBV28 | CASSFMGIRMGRSETQYF
TRBJ2-1 | . | TRBV9 | CASSVGPRSSYNEQFF